This T cell receptor beta chain was recorded in a study of cytomegalovirus exposure and HLA in healthy donors. There are 15 residues in the CDR3. Trimming left V 7 bases short and J 1 base short, with 16 bases between. Germline V gives CDR1 MNHNY, CDR2 SVGAGI (reference sequence). General study findings and limits: Cytomegalovirus association was listed for 150 to 200 TCR beta chains. Specific recognition of CMV antigens was confirmed in vitro for three chains (all CMV-associated).

In regard to this clone: Its specificity is unknown.

The data were produced by immunoSEQ multiplex PCR, yet TCRdb's version contains in-frame clones alone and is incomplete. The sample has under 85,000 clones, around 94% seen once; the top ten hold approximately 2.1%. The gene calls are TRBV6-6 and TRBJ1-1, with D hard to call. The sequence derives from a woman aged 18-29 years in good health and CMV-seronegative. Sequenced sample: PBMCs. The DNA of the CDR3 is TGTGCCAGCAAAGTTCAGACATCTCCGAACACTGAAGCTTTCTTT. Residues: CASKVQTSPNTEAFF.